The rows below give T cell receptor beta chains drawn from one sample of a study of CD8 T cells in Susac syndrome. MiXCR, run by TCRdb on the immunoSEQ multiplex PCR reads, gives a single entry per CDR3 protein. The sample lists more than 80,000 distinct CDR3 sequences; roughly 94% were seen once. Input material: CD8+ T cells from PBMCs. Receptors originate from a human donor with Susac syndrome. Both conserved end residues are part of each CDR3. The D gene is left open where the match is weak. The size of a clone is reported for some rows only, either as once, few or many, or as a class for expanded clones.

DNA: TGTGCCAGCAGCGTAGACGGTGGGGAGCTGTTTTTT
CDR3: CASSVDGGELFF
V: TRBV9
size: once
J: TRBJ2-2
D: -

DNA: TGTGCCAGCAGCTTGCTGGCCGAGCAGTACTTC
CDR3: CASSLLAEQYF
V: TRBV5-4
size: -
J: TRBJ2-7
D: -

DNA: TGTGCCAGCAGCTTAGGACAGGGGGTGGAGGACGAGCAGTACTTC
CDR3: CASSLGQGVEDEQYF
V: TRBV13
size: -
J: TRBJ2-7
D: TRBD1

DNA: TGCAGCGTTGAACAGGGGGCGAACACTGAAGCTTTCTTT
CDR3: CSVEQGANTEAFF
V: TRBV29-1
size: -
J: TRBJ1-1
D: TRBD1

DNA: TGTGCCAGCACCCTGGGGGTACGTAGTGAAGCTTTCTTT
CDR3: CASTLGVRSEAFF
V: TRBV11-2
size: -
J: TRBJ1-1
D: -

DNA: TGTGCCAGCACCCCTCGGGGGGATAACTATGGCTACACCTTC
CDR3: CASTPRGDNYGYTF
V: TRBV6-1
size: -
J: TRBJ1-2
D: -

DNA: TGTGCCAGCAGCGCGGGGGACAGTACCCTGCAAGCGAACACTGAAGCTTTCTTT
CDR3: CASSAGDSTLQANTEAFF
V: TRBV9
size: -
J: TRBJ1-1
D: TRBD1

DNA: TGTGCCAGCAGCTCGGGACTAGGCGACAATGAGCAGTTCTTC
CDR3: CASSSGLGDNEQFF
V: TRBV7-8
size: -
J: TRBJ2-1
D: TRBD2

DNA: TGCGCCAGTACCCAAGGGGAGACCCAGTACTTC
CDR3: CASTQGETQYF
V: TRBV5-1
size: -
J: TRBJ2-5
D: -

DNA: TGCAGTGCTAGAGACCGGGACAGAGGCAATCAGCCCCAGCATTTT
CDR3: CSARDRDRGNQPQHF
V: TRBV20-1
size: -
J: TRBJ1-5
D: TRBD1

DNA: TGTGCCAGCAGTGAATGGGCGTCGGAGGTGGAGACCCAGTACTTC
CDR3: CASSEWASEVETQYF
V: TRBV6-1
size: -
J: TRBJ2-5
D: -

DNA: TGTGCCAGCAGCCCGACAGTCACAGATACGCAGTATTTT
CDR3: CASSPTVTDTQYF
V: TRBV27
size: -
J: TRBJ2-3
D: -

DNA: TGCAGTGCTGGTAGGGGTCGAGGGGGCAATCAGCCCCAGCATTTT
CDR3: CSAGRGRGGNQPQHF
V: TRBV20-1
size: -
J: TRBJ1-5
D: -

DNA: TGTGCCAGCAGCAAGACCGGGACAGGGAACTACTATGGCTACACCTTC
CDR3: CASSKTGTGNYYGYTF
V: TRBV7-9
size: few
J: TRBJ1-2
D: TRBD1

DNA: TGTGCCAGCTGGGGTTTAGGCGAGCAGTACTTC
CDR3: CASWGLGEQYF
V: TRBV25-1
size: -
J: TRBJ2-7
D: -

DNA: TGTGCCAGCAGGCCGCATACGGGGGCCAAAAACATTCAGTACTTC
CDR3: CASRPHTGAKNIQYF
V: TRBV7-9
size: -
J: TRBJ2-4
D: -

DNA: TGTGCCAGCAGCCGAACTAGCGGGGGGGCCAAAAACATTCAGTACTTC
CDR3: CASSRTSGGAKNIQYF
V: TRBV3-1
size: -
J: TRBJ2-4
D: TRBD2

DNA: TGCGCCAGCAGTCAGGACAGAACCTACGAGCAGTACTTC
CDR3: CASSQDRTYEQYF
V: TRBV23-1
size: -
J: TRBJ2-7
D: -

DNA: TGTGCCAGTAGTCCCGGCCAGGGAGGAGCCCCCAATGAGCAGTTCTTC
CDR3: CASSPGQGGAPNEQFF
V: TRBV19
size: -
J: TRBJ2-1
D: -

DNA: TGCAGCGTGATAACAGGTGATAGCAATCAGCCCCAGCATTTT
CDR3: CSVITGDSNQPQHF
V: TRBV29-1
size: -
J: TRBJ1-5
D: -

DNA: TGTGCCAGTAGTGTTCCCCTAAACAGGGGGACCACTGAAGCTTTCTTT
CDR3: CASSVPLNRGTTEAFF
V: TRBV19
size: -
J: TRBJ1-1
D: TRBD1

DNA: TGTGCCAGCAGCTCCTCGTTAGAGCAGTTCTTC
CDR3: CASSSSLEQFF
V: TRBV7-8
size: -
J: TRBJ2-1
D: -